What follows is one T cell receptor beta chain and its context. Its antigen is as yet unknown. The sample belongs to a study of cytomegalovirus exposure and HLA in healthy donors. Turning to the study itself: When 300 to 400 donors were genotyped, approximately 81% of them were found to fall in the Caucasian-associated ancestry cluster.

The CDR3 spans 15 residues. Trimming cost V 3 bases and J 5 bases; bases outside gene matches: 2. Per the germline V gene, CDR1 is SGHTA and CDR2 is FQGNSA. PCR amplification relied on 60 Vbeta primers (plus 13 Jbeta primers). Using immunoSEQ multiplex PCR, the repertoire was profiled, and TCRdb retains in-frame clones only, with some absent. The table shows around 300,000 clones, with 84% occurring only once. General study points: Reports described diagnosis of cytomegalovirus status by the classifier as highly specific and sensitive. A list of 164 TCR beta chains associated with cytomegalovirus was given. V- and J-gene trimming in TCR beta was tied to a missense DCLRE1C variant by an analysis performed later.

The chain has TRBV7-2 and TRBJ2-5, with TRBD2 matching over 14 bases. The TCR was taken from a woman in her thirties or forties in good health and CMV-seropositive. Sequencing was performed on PBMCs. This CDR3 reads CASSLGTSGSETQYF. In nucleotides, the CDR3 is TGTGCCAGCAGCTTGGGGACTAGCGGGAGCGAGACCCAGTACTTC.